The 5 T cell receptor beta chains in this list originate from one sample, sequenced in a study of radiotherapy plus CTLA-4 blockade in lung cancer. The assay was immunoSEQ multiplex PCR, and TCRdb's table has in-frame clones only and misses some. The sample holds more than 75,000 clones, around nine tenths seen once. Here the sequenced sample was peripheral blood, taken from a patient treated with radiotherapy plus ipilimumab. The receptors derive from a human donor with non-small cell lung cancer who had stable disease on radiotherapy plus ipilimumab.

The chain uses TRBV6-1 and TRBJ2-1; D might be TRBD2 (7 bases). V lost 4 bases to trimming and J lost 7 bases, with 26 bases between them. CDR3 length: 18 amino acids. Looked up from germline, CDR1 is MNHNS and CDR2 is SASEGT. The CDR3 is CASSAGAGAGLKQNEQFF. The CDR3 bases are TGTGCCAGCAGTGCGGGGGCCGGAGCGGGGCTAAAACAAAATGAGCAGTTCTTC.

This rearrangement joins TRBV19 to TRBJ1-2; 7 nucleotides match TRBD1. The V segment lost 3 bases and the J segment 8 bases; nucleotides outside the gene matches: 15. Per germline, CDR1 LNHDA and CDR2 SQIVND (reference sequence). The CDR3 sequence is 16 residues long. The CDR3, as DNA: TGTGCCAGTAGTATCCCCCCCTTCCGACAGGGAAACGGCTACACCTTC. Residues: CASSIPPFRQGNGYTF.

The CDR3 nucleotides are TGTGCCAGTAGAAGGCCGGGACAGGGAGAAACTGGAAACACCATATATTTT. This codes for CASRRPGQGETGNTIYF. The chain uses TRBV19 and TRBJ1-3; 9 bases align to TRBD1. Looked up from germline, CDR1 is LNHDA and CDR2 is SQIVND (reference sequence). The J segment lost 2 bases and the V segment lost 6 bases, leaving 11 bases of the junction unmatched. This CDR3 comprises 17 residues.

This chain joins TRBV6-5 and TRBJ2-4; D may be TRBD1 or TRBD2 (5 bases each). V was cut by 5 bases and J by 5 bases, with 13 bases left in between. The CDR3 is 14 residues long. Germline CDR1 is MNHEY and CDR2 is SVGAGI. The CDR3, as DNA: TGTGCCAGCAGTCACCCGGGACCCCAAAACATTCAGTACTTC. Translated, it gives CASSHPGPQNIQYF.

This chain joins TRBV11-1 and TRBJ1-1, with TRBD1 matching 7 bases. Unmatched junction bases numbered 10, after V lost 4 bases and J lost 2 bases. Germline V lookup: CDR1 SGHAT, CDR2 FQDESV (reference sequence). This CDR3 spans 16 amino acids. CDR3 protein: CASSSTGGTANTEAFF. CDR3 sequence (DNA): TGTGCCAGCAGCTCAACGGGAGGGACAGCTAACACTGAAGCTTTCTTT.